This passage covers 12 T cell receptor beta chains from one sample sequenced in a study of cytomegalovirus exposure and HLA in healthy donors. PCR used 60 Vbeta primers and 13 Jbeta primers. Some clones are missing from TCRdb's copy, which holds only in-frame ones; the method was immunoSEQ multiplex PCR. The table includes over 150,000 clones, 74% detected once. The sequenced sample consisted of PBMCs. The receptors shown here come from a man aged 30 to 45 in good health and CMV-seronegative.

V is TRBV28 and J is TRBJ1-5, with unresolved D. The CDR3 length is 18 residues. Trimming cost V 2 bases and J 0 bases, with 17 bases left between them. CDR1 MDHEN and CDR2 SYDVKM come from the germline V gene. CDR3 in DNA: TGTGCCAGCAGTTTAATGAGGGTGCGGGAGTATAGCAATCAGCCCCAGCATTTT. It is translated as CASSLMRVREYSNQPQHF.

Notes on this clone: Other DNA sequences of this sample code for an identical CDR3. V usage is TRBV29-1 and J usage is TRBJ2-5; 11 bases fit TRBD1. V shed 6 bases, J shed 5 bases, and the junction held 5 bases outside the gene matches. Germline assignment: CDR1 SQVTM and CDR2 ANQGSEA. This CDR3 is built from 13 residues. CDR3 in amino acids: CSVDRGRGETQYF. The CDR3 DNA is TGCAGCGTGGACAGGGGGCGGGGTGAGACCCAGTACTTC.

The J gene is TRBJ2-5, the V gene TRBV6-6; 7 nucleotides agree with TRBD2. The CDR3 is 15 residues long. Germline V lookup: CDR1 MNHNY, CDR2 SVGAGI (reference sequence). The V and J ends lost 0 bases and 7 bases, in that order; junction bases with no gene match: 8. CDR3 coding DNA: TGTGCCAGCAGTTACTCTACTAGCGCGGGTGGGACCCAGTACTTC. Protein: CASSYSTSAGGTQYF.

This clone was observed a single time. The CDR3 here is CASSYAAASTYEQYF. DNA of the CDR3: TGTGCCAGCAGTTACGCGGCAGCGTCGACCTACGAGCAGTACTTC. The rearrangement joins TRBV6-5 to TRBJ2-7; D not certain. Germline values: CDR1 MNHEY, CDR2 SVGAGI. The CDR3 spans 15 residues. The V end lost 2 bases, the J end lost 2 bases, and 13 bases lay between the germline ends.

This clone was detected only once. This chain links TRBV4-1 with TRBJ1-1; TRBD1 aligns across 10 bases. The V gene's germline CDR1 is MGHRA and CDR2 YSYEKL. CDR3 length: 15 residues. The trim removed 3 bases at V and 6 bases at J, leaving 7 bases unmatched. CDR3 sequence reads: CASSQETGTGAEAFF. Here the CDR3 DNA reads TGCGCCAGCAGCCAGGAAACCGGGACAGGGGCTGAAGCTTTCTTT.

The rearrangement uses TRBV7-2 and TRBJ1-2; TRBD1 matches at 11 bases. Germline V lookup: CDR1 SGHTA, CDR2 FQGNSA. The CDR3 has 16 amino acids. Germline trimming cut 2 bases from V and 4 bases from J; bases unmatched to any gene: 6. This chain's CDR3 is CASSLSGTGGIYGYTF. CDR3 DNA: TGTGCCAGCAGCTTATCCGGGACAGGGGGAATCTATGGCTACACCTTC.

The V gene is TRBV19, the J gene TRBJ2-1, with TRBD2 matching over 7 bases. The CDR3 loop spans 13 amino acids. The V gene end was trimmed by 6 bases and the J gene end by 3 bases; junction bases not matched to a gene: 2. CDR1 and CDR2 (germline): LNHDA, SQIVND (reference sequence). Here the CDR3 DNA reads TGTGCCAGTAGCGGGGGGTACTACAATGAGCAGTTCTTC. Amino acid sequence: CASSGGYYNEQFF.

The V gene is TRBV29-1, the J gene TRBJ2-7; the D gene is possibly TRBD1 (5 bases). Germline lookup yields CDR1 SQVTM and CDR2 ANQGSEA. The CDR3 totals 12 residues. Trimming stripped 4 bases from V and 2 bases from J, with 9 bases between. CDR3: CSVADSAYEQYF. Here the CDR3 DNA reads TGCAGCGTTGCCGACAGCGCCTACGAGCAGTACTTC.

V is TRBV13 and J is TRBJ2-2; D possibly corresponds to TRBD2 (6 bases). The V and J ends lost 3 bases and 5 bases respectively, with 16 bases between them. From germline, CDR1 is PRHDT and CDR2 FYEKMQ (reference sequence). There are 16 residues in the CDR3. CDR3 DNA: TGTGCCAGCAGCTTGGGCCTGGCGGCGGGGACCGGGGAGCTGTTTTTT. Its translation: CASSLGLAAGTGELFF. Supplemented by reference TRBV13 and TRBJ2-2, the full variable domain reads AAGVIQSPRHLIKEKRETATLKCYPIPRHDTVYWYQQGPGQDPQFLISFYEKMQSDKGSIPDRFSAQQFSDYHSELNMSSLELGDSALYFCASSLGLAAGTGELFFGEGSRLTVL.

The CDR3 DNA sequence: TGTGCCAGCAGTGAGGCTGTCGGGTTGGAGGAGACCCAGTACTTC. This gives the protein CASSEAVGLEETQYF. This chain links TRBV6-1 with TRBJ2-5; D call uncertain. Germline loops: CDR1 MNHNS, CDR2 SASEGT. This CDR3 is 15 amino acids long. The ends were cut back, 3 bases at V and 5 bases at J, with 16 bases in the middle.

The V gene is TRBV18, the J gene TRBJ2-1; 9 nucleotides match TRBD1. This CDR3 has 16 amino acids. V shed 2 bases and J 7 bases; nucleotides not matched to a gene: 9. Germline CDR1 and CDR2: KGHSH and LQKENI. The DNA for the CDR3 is TGTGCCAGCTCACCATCCGGGACAGGGTTTAGTAATGAGCAGTTCTTC. Residues: CASSPSGTGFSNEQFF.

The rearrangement uses TRBV2 and TRBJ2-1, with D maybe TRBD2 (6 bases). The CDR3 totals 16 residues. The germline CDR1 and CDR2 sequences are SNHLY and FYNNEI. V dropped 2 bases and J dropped 6 bases, with 17 bases sitting between them. CDR3 amino acids: CASSEYRREILNEQFF. CDR3 in DNA: TGTGCCAGCAGTGAATATCGGAGGGAGATCCTCAATGAGCAGTTCTTC.